The 21 T cell receptor beta chains given below trace back to one sample, sequenced in a study of cytomegalovirus exposure and HLA in healthy donors. The PCR contained 60 Vbeta and 13 Jbeta primers. Sequencing was performed with immunoSEQ multiplex PCR; in TCRdb, only in-frame clones are kept and a portion is missing. The profile shows some 140,000 clones, 65% to 80% of them singletons. Sequencing used PBMCs. The receptors originated from a woman between 18 and 30 years old in good health and CMV-seronegative.

This chain links TRBV30 with TRBJ1-1; tentatively, D is TRBD1 (5 bases). The V end was cut by 2 bases, the J end by 1 base, with 8 bases between. The CDR3 is made up of 13 amino acids. Germline CDR1 is GTSNPN and CDR2 is SVGIG (reference sequence). The CDR3 region has the DNA TGTGCCTGGAGTCTCCAGGGGAACACTGAAGCTTTCTTT. Translation: CAWSLQGNTEAFF.

This clone is a singleton in its sample. V and J are TRBV6-4 and TRBJ2-7; 8 nucleotides align to TRBD1. Germline CDR1 MRHNA, CDR2 SNTAGT. The CDR3 runs to 15 residues. Trimming cost V 5 bases and J 0 bases; bases outside gene matches: 6. CDR3 nucleotide sequence: TGTGCCAGCAGTTCTGGACAGGGACCCTCCTACGAGCAGTACTTC. This gives the protein CASSSGQGPSYEQYF.

The chain is built from TRBV6-6 and TRBJ2-7, with 9 bases fitting TRBD2. V shed 2 bases and J 5 bases; nucleotides not matched to a gene: 7. Germline V lookup: CDR1 MNHNY, CDR2 SVGAGI (reference sequence). This CDR3 comprises 15 residues. The CDR3 region is CASSYQPGLANEQYF. In DNA form, the CDR3 reads TGTGCCAGCAGTTACCAACCGGGACTAGCCAACGAGCAGTACTTC.

The chain uses TRBV19 and TRBJ1-1; D not certain. The CDR3 runs to 12 residues. V was pared by 5 bases and J by 3 bases, with 7 bases between. The germline CDR1 and CDR2 sequences are LNHDA and SQIVND (reference sequence). Here the CDR3 DNA reads TGTGCCAGTAGTGTCCCAGACACTGAAGCTTTCTTT. Amino acids: CASSVPDTEAFF.

This clone was observed once. V usage is TRBV30 and J usage is TRBJ1-1; perhaps TRBD1 as D (6 bases). The CDR3 sequence is 15 residues long. The germline V and J ends were trimmed by 3 bases and 0 bases, with 14 bases remaining between them. The germline CDR1 and CDR2 sequences are GTSNPN and SVGIG (reference sequence). The DNA of the CDR3 is TGTGCCTGGAGCCTTCCCGGGACATTGAACACTGAAGCTTTCTTT. Translated: CAWSLPGTLNTEAFF. Complete variable domain (other parts from reference TRBV30 and TRBJ1-1): SQTIHQWPATLVQPVGSPLSLECTVEGTSNPNLYWYRQAAGRGLQLLFYSVGIGQISSEVPQNLSASRPQDRQFILSSKKLLLSDSGFYLCAWSLPGTLNTEAFFGQGTRLTVV.

This CDR3 reads CAWSPGTGGFEQFF. In nucleotides, the CDR3 is TGTGCCTGGAGCCCCGGGACAGGGGGTTTCGAGCAGTTCTTC. The gene calls are TRBV30 and TRBJ2-1; 11 bases fit TRBD1. Trimming removed 3 bases from V and 10 bases from J; junction bases left unmatched: 8. Looked up from germline, CDR1 is GTSNPN and CDR2 is SVGIG (reference sequence). CDR3 size: 14 residues.

The rearrangement links TRBV5-1 to TRBJ1-1, with 8 bases matching TRBD1. Germline assignment: CDR1 SGHRS and CDR2 YFSETQ. This CDR3 contains 12 residues. J lost 6 bases, V lost 4 bases, and 2 bases had no gene match. DNA of the CDR3: TGCGCCAGCAGCCCGGACAGGGCTGAAGCTTTCTTT. Translated, it gives CASSPDRAEAFF.

The V gene is TRBV30, the J gene TRBJ1-1; tentatively, D is TRBD1 (6 bases). Germline loops: CDR1 GTSNPN, CDR2 SVGIG (reference sequence). The CDR3 length is 14 residues. V shed 2 bases and J shed 0 bases, with 10 bases lying between them. The CDR3 protein is CAWSYREVNTEAFF. CDR3 nucleotide sequence: TGTGCCTGGAGTTACAGGGAAGTGAACACTGAAGCTTTCTTT.

CDR3 DNA sequence: TGTGCCAGGGGGACTGGGTCCTACGAGCAGTACTTC. Translated: CARGTGSYEQYF. The chain recombines TRBV2 with TRBJ2-7, with a tentative D call TRBD2 (6 bases). The CDR3 sequence is 12 residues long. Trimming took 9 bases from V and 1 from J, leaving 10 bases between them. Germline V CDR1 and CDR2: SNHLY, FYNNEI.

This clone was observed once. The V gene is TRBV19, the J gene TRBJ2-3; a weak D match, TRBD2 (6 bases). Germline V lookup: CDR1 LNHDA, CDR2 SQIVND (reference sequence). Trimming left V 6 bases short and J 0 bases short, with 13 bases between. The CDR3 is 15 amino acids. CDR3 nucleotides: TGTGCCAGTAGGGCTAGCGTGACTAGCACAGATACGCAGTATTTT. Amino acids: CASRASVTSTDTQYF. Full variable domain (remainder filled in from reference TRBV19 and TRBJ2-3): DGGITQSPKYLFRKEGQNVTLSCEQNLNHDAMYWYRQDPGQGLRLIYYSQIVNDFQKGDIAEGYSVSREKKESFPLTVTSAQKNPTAFYLCASRASVTSTDTQYFGPGTRLTVL.

V is TRBV18 and J is TRBJ1-2; TRBD1 matches 11 bases. V trimming: 5 bases; J trimming: 7 bases; junction bases outside the gene matches: 6. Germline lookup yields CDR1 KGHSH and CDR2 LQKENI. CDR3 length: 14 amino acids. DNA for the CDR3: TGTGCCAGCTCAGTTGGACAGGGGGCAGGTGGCTACACCTTC. The encoded protein is CASSVGQGAGGYTF.

This CDR3 is CASSEVQGWTEAFF. The CDR3 DNA follows: TGTGCCAGCAGTGAAGTACAGGGGTGGACTGAAGCTTTCTTT. This chain links TRBV6-1 with TRBJ1-1; TRBD1 aligns across 7 bases. Germline trimming cut 1 base from V and 5 bases from J; bases unmatched to any gene: 4. Per germline, CDR1 MNHNS and CDR2 SASEGT. The CDR3 consists of 14 residues.

This rearrangement joins TRBV25-1 to TRBJ2-7, with D unclear. Trimming pared 0 bases from V and 0 bases from J, leaving 9 bases between. This CDR3 has 15 amino acids. Per germline, CDR1 MGHDK and CDR2 SYGVNS. The CDR3 coding sequence is TGTGCCAGCAGTGAATATACGGAGAGCTCCTACGAGCAGTACTTC. This gives the protein CASSEYTESSYEQYF.

This chain joins TRBV7-8 and TRBJ1-2; weak D call: TRBD1 (5 bases). Trimming took off 2 bases at V and 3 bases at J, with 13 bases between the two ends. The CDR3 runs to 15 residues. In germline, CDR1 is SGHVS, CDR2 FQNEAQ. CDR3: CASSLYRLRDYGYTF. The CDR3 DNA sequence: TGTGCCAGCAGCTTATACAGGCTCCGAGACTATGGCTACACCTTC.

This chain connects TRBV27 to TRBJ2-3, with D perhaps matching TRBD2 (6 bases). V lost 4 bases, J lost 2 bases, and 13 bases lay in between. Per the germline V gene, CDR1 is MNHEY and CDR2 is SMNVEV (reference sequence). The CDR3 runs to 15 residues. The CDR3 region has the DNA TGTGCCAGCAGTTGGGACTCCCGCCACACAGATACGCAGTATTTT. Protein product: CASSWDSRHTDTQYF.

The chain joins TRBV19 to TRBJ2-3, with a weak D call TRBD2 (6 bases). The CDR3 is 14 amino acids. Germline-derived CDR1 and CDR2 are LNHDA and SQIVND (reference sequence). Between the trimmed V and J ends, which lost 8 bases and 7 bases, there was a span of 19 bases. As DNA, the CDR3 is TGTGCCAGTCGAAGCGGGCAGCTAACCCATACGCAGTATTTT. Encoded protein: CASRSGQLTHTQYF.

This sequence joins TRBV29-1 and TRBJ2-3, with 12 bases aligning to TRBD1. V gave up 4 bases and J gave up 3 bases; unmatched junction bases: 2. The CDR3 loop spans 14 amino acids. Per the germline V gene, CDR1 is SQVTM and CDR2 is ANQGSEA. CDR3: CSVGDRGLTDTQYF. The DNA of the CDR3 is TGCAGCGTTGGGGACAGGGGGCTGACAGATACGCAGTATTTT.

V and J are TRBV6-5 and TRBJ1-1; 9 nucleotides agree with TRBD1. Germline V CDR1 and CDR2: MNHEY, SVGAGI. With V trimmed by 7 bases and J by 12 bases, 12 bases remained unmatched. This CDR3 is 13 amino acids long. This CDR3 reads CASTRGTGSETFF. CDR3 nucleotides: TGTGCCAGCACCCGGGGGACAGGGTCGGAAACTTTCTTT.

This rearrangement joins TRBV6-5 to TRBJ1-1; 7 bases fit TRBD1. Germline V gene data show CDR1 as MNHEY and CDR2 as SVGAGI. After removal of 5 bases from V and 3 bases from J, the junction contained 6 bases not matched to a gene. This CDR3 comprises 14 residues. This CDR3 reads CASSKHTGDTEAFF. In DNA, the CDR3 is TGTGCCAGCAGTAAACATACAGGGGACACTGAAGCTTTCTTT.

A few counts support this clone. The V gene is TRBV11-2, the J gene TRBJ2-7, with 10 bases fitting TRBD2. CDR1 is SGHAT, CDR2 FQNNGV, per germline. V shed 4 bases and J 1 base; nucleotides not matched to a gene: 4. The CDR3 extends over 15 amino acids. CDR3 sequence: CASSSGTSDSYEQYF. DNA for the CDR3: TGTGCCAGCAGCTCCGGGACTAGCGATTCCTACGAGCAGTACTTC.

This clone was seen a handful of times. The rearrangement joins TRBV9 to TRBJ2-1, with TRBD2 matching over 8 bases. The CDR3 is 15 residues long. Germline-derived CDR1 and CDR2 are SGDLS and YYNGEE. V lost 0 bases to trimming and J lost 6 bases; unmatched junction nucleotides: 5. As DNA, the CDR3 is TGTGCCAGCAGCGTAGGGAGCGGGAGTAGCAATGAGCAGTTCTTC. Translating it yields CASSVGSGSSNEQFF.